This is a list of T cell receptor beta chains from one sample in a study of cytomegalovirus exposure and HLA in healthy donors. The assay was immunoSEQ multiplex PCR, and TCRdb's table has in-frame clones only and misses some. Among some 85,000 clones listed, around 77% were seen once. The material sequenced was PBMCs. Source of these receptors: a man younger than 40 in good health and CMV-seronegative. The CDR3 runs from the conserved cysteine through the conserved F or W. A D gene is named only where the DNA matches it firmly. Rows may omit the clone size; those that give it use once, few, many or a size class.

D gene,J gene,clone size,V gene,CDR3 DNA,CDR3 protein
.,TRBJ2-7,once,TRBV11-2,TGTGCCAGCAGCCTCTCAGGGGGGTCTTCCTACGAGCAGTACTTC,CASSLSGGSSYEQYF
TRBD2,TRBJ2-7,.,TRBV28,TGTGCCAGCAGTATAGCGGGACCCACCTACGAGCAGTACTTC,CASSIAGPTYEQYF
TRBD2,TRBJ2-2,.,TRBV9,TGTGCCAGCAGCGTAGGGGGGGGAAACACCGGGGAGCTGTTTTTT,CASSVGGGNTGELFF
.,TRBJ1-1,.,TRBV6-5,TGTGCCAGCAAGGGAGGATTAAACACTGAAGCTTTCTTT,CASKGGLNTEAFF
.,TRBJ2-5,.,TRBV5-1,TGCGCCAGCAGCTTTCAGTCGGGACAAGAGACCCAGTACTTC,CASSFQSGQETQYF
TRBD1,TRBJ2-7,.,TRBV2,TGTGCCAGCAGTGAAGGAGGACAGGGGCTTTACGAGCAGTACTTC,CASSEGGQGLYEQYF
TRBD2,TRBJ2-1,.,TRBV2,TGTGCCAGCCACGGACTAGCGGGAGTGGGCGAGCAGTTCTTC,CASHGLAGVGEQFF
TRBD1,TRBJ2-7,once,TRBV4-1,TGCGCCAGCAGCCGCGGGACAGGACCCTCCTACGAGCAGTACTTC,CASSRGTGPSYEQYF
TRBD2,TRBJ2-7,.,TRBV4-2,TGTGCCAGCAGCCAAGAACTAGCGGGGGGCACCCTCTACGAGCAGTACTTC,CASSQELAGGTLYEQYF
TRBD1,TRBJ1-5,.,TRBV5-5,TGTGCCAGCAGCCTGGAATTGACAGGGGGATACAATCAGCCCCAGCATTTT,CASSLELTGGYNQPQHF
.,TRBJ2-5,.,TRBV9,TGTGCCAGCAGCGTAGGGGTTGGGTCAGGGTCCCAAGAGACCCAGTACTTC,CASSVGVGSGSQETQYF
TRBD1,TRBJ2-7,.,TRBV2,TGTGCCAGCAGACCTTCGAGGACAGGGGATGTCGAGCAGTACTTC,CASRPSRTGDVEQYF
.,TRBJ2-7,.,TRBV6-1,TGTGCCAGCATAGGACAGTTCCACGAGCAGTACTTC,CASIGQFHEQYF
TRBD1,TRBJ1-5,.,TRBV5-8,TGTGCCAGCAGCCCGGACAGGGCTCAGCCCCAGCATTTT,CASSPDRAQPQHF
.,TRBJ1-3,.,TRBV27,TGTGCCAGCAGTTTAAACAGGGCTGGAAACACCATATATTTT,CASSLNRAGNTIYF
TRBD1,TRBJ1-5,.,TRBV7-2,TGTGCCAGCAGCTGGACAGGGGTTCAGCCCCAGCATTTT,CASSWTGVQPQHF
TRBD1,TRBJ2-7,.,TRBV6-5,TGTGCCAGCAGTTACTCGACCGGGACAGCCTACGAGCAGTACTTC,CASSYSTGTAYEQYF
.,TRBJ2-3,.,TRBV21-1,TGTGCCAGCAGCAAAGAGCTAGCGGGAGAGGGAGATACGCAGTATTTT,CASSKELAGEGDTQYF
.,TRBJ1-3,.,TRBV7-2,TGTGCCAGCAGCTTAAGGGAGGGAACTGGAAACACCATATATTTT,CASSLREGTGNTIYF
TRBD1,TRBJ1-1,.,TRBV19,TGTGCCAGTAGTGGTTACAGGGGCTTCATAGAAGCTTTCTTT,CASSGYRGFIEAFF
TRBD1,TRBJ1-4,.,TRBV27,TGTGCCAGCAGACCCTCCGGGACAGGGGACGAAAAACTGTTTTTT,CASRPSGTGDEKLFF
.,TRBJ1-1,.,TRBV10-2,TGCGCCAGCAGTGAGGTCCCGGGTTTCGAAGCTTTCTTT,CASSEVPGFEAFF
.,TRBJ2-5,.,TRBV18,TGTGCCAGCTCACCATCGGGAGCTCAAGAGACCCAGTACTTC,CASSPSGAQETQYF
.,TRBJ1-5,.,TRBV15,TGTGCCACCAGCAGAGATCAAGGGGCAGGGTTTGGTCAGCCCCAGCATTTT,CATSRDQGAGFGQPQHF
TRBD2,TRBJ2-5,few,TRBV9,TGTGCCAGCAGCGAGGGGGGTAGCGGGAGAGAGACCCAGTACTTC,CASSEGGSGRETQYF
.,TRBJ1-3,.,TRBV5-5,TGTGCCAGCGGAGGGTACGGAAACACCATATATTTT,CASGGYGNTIYF
.,TRBJ2-5,.,TRBV4-1,TGCGCCAGCAGCCAAGTATCTGGGGGCATTGAGACCCAGTACTTC,CASSQVSGGIETQYF
TRBD1,TRBJ2-1,.,TRBV7-9,TGTGCCAGCAGCTTACAGGGGGCGAGATTTTATAGCGATGAGCAGTTCTTC,CASSLQGARFYSDEQFF
TRBD1,TRBJ1-5,.,TRBV5-1,TGCGCCAGCAGCCCCAGGGGGCTAGGTCAGCCCCAGCATTTT,CASSPRGLGQPQHF
.,TRBJ1-2,.,TRBV27,TGTGCCAGCAGTTCGAATGACAGATTTGGCTACACCTTC,CASSSNDRFGYTF
.,TRBJ1-2,.,TRBV2,TGTGCCAGCAGGAGGCTAGCGGCCTATGGCTACACCTTC,CASRRLAAYGYTF
TRBD2,TRBJ2-4,.,TRBV5-6,TGTGCCAGCAGCAGTCTAGCGGGGGGGGTTTCAAACATTCAGTACTTC,CASSSLAGGVSNIQYF
.,TRBJ2-7,.,TRBV6-1,TGTGCCAGCAGTGAAGCGCTAGGGGGCTCCTACGAGCAGTACTTC,CASSEALGGSYEQYF
TRBD2,TRBJ2-3,few,TRBV19,TGTGCCAGTAGTATGTATGGGGTTTCTAGCGGGAGCACAGATACGCAGTATTTT,CASSMYGVSSGSTDTQYF
.,TRBJ1-4,.,TRBV30,TGTGCCTGGAGTTTACAGTATCTTGCAACTAATGAAAAACTGTTTTTT,CAWSLQYLATNEKLFF
.,TRBJ2-3,.,TRBV11-3,TGTGCCAGCAGCCCGCGAGCCGGGGCAGATACGCAGTATTTT,CASSPRAGADTQYF
TRBD1,TRBJ2-7,.,TRBV19,TGTGCCAGTAGTAGGACCGGGACAGGCTACGAGCAGTACTTC,CASSRTGTGYEQYF
TRBD1,TRBJ1-4,.,TRBV6-5,TGTGCCAGCAGTGGACAGGGGTTAGGGTACGAAAAACTGTTTTTT,CASSGQGLGYEKLFF
.,TRBJ2-3,.,TRBV21-1,TGTGCCCTCAACGGGCGGGGGGGCCGTAGAAGCACAGATACGCAGTATTTT,CALNGRGGRRSTDTQYF
TRBD1,TRBJ1-2,.,TRBV6-5,TGTGCCAGCAGTTCGAAGGGACAGGGCTTTGGCTACACCTTC,CASSSKGQGFGYTF
TRBD2,TRBJ2-7,.,TRBV5-6,TGTGCCAGCAGCTTGGCCTTCAAGGGGACTAGGTCCCTCTACGAGCAGTACTTC,CASSLAFKGTRSLYEQYF
.,TRBJ1-5,few,TRBV2,TGTGCCAGCAGCCGGGGGGCTAGCAATCAGCCCCAGCATTTT,CASSRGASNQPQHF